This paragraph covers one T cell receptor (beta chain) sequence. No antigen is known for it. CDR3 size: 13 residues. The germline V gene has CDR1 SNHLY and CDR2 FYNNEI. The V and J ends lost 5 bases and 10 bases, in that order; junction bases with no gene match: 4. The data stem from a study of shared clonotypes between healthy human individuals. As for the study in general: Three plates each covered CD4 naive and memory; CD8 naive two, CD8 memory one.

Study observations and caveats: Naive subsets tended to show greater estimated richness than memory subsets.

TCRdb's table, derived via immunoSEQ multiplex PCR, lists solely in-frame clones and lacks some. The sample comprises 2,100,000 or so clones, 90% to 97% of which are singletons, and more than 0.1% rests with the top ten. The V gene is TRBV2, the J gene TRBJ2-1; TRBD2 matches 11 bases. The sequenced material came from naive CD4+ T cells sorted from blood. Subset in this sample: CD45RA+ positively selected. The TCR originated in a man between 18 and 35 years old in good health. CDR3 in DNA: TGTGCCAGCAGTCAAACTAGCGGGGGAGAGCAGTTCTTC. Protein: CASSQTSGGEQFF.